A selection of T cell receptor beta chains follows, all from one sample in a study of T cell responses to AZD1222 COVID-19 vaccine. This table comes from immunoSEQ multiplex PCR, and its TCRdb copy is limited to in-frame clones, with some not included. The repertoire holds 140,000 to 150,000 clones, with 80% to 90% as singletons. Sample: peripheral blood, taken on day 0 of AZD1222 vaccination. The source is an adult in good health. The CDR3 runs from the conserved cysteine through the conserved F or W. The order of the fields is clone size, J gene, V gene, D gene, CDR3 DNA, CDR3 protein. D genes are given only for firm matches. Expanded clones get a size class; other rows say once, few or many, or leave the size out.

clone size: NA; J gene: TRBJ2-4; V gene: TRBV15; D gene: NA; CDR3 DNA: TGTGCCACCAGCTTATTCGCCGTCATTGGGGACATTCAGTACTTC; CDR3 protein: CATSLFAVIGDIQYF
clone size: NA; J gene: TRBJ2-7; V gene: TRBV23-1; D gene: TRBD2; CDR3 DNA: TGCGCCAGCAGTCAAGGCGGGGGAGTGCAGTACTTC; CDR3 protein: CASSQGGGVQYF
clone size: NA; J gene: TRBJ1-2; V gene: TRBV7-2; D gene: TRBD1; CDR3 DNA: TGTGCCAGCAGCTCGGGACAGGGGGTGCGTGGCTACACCTTC; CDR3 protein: CASSSGQGVRGYTF
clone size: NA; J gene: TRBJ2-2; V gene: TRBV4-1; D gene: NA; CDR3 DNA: TGCGCCAGCAGCCCGGGGTCTCCTTACACCGGGGAGCTGTTTTTT; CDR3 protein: CASSPGSPYTGELFF
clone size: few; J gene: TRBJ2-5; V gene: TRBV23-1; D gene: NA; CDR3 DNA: TGCGCCAGCAGTCTCCCTTCTCGACGGGTGGAGACCCAGTACTTC; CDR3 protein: CASSLPSRRVETQYF
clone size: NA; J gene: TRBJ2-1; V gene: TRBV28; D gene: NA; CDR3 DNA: TGTGCCAGCAGTTTAGGACCCGGGAGTGCCTACAATGAGCAGTTCTTC; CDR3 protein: CASSLGPGSAYNEQFF
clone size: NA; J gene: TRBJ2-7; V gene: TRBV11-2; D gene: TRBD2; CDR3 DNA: TGTGCCAGCAGTAGACTAGCGGGGGAGTTCCCCTACGAGCAGTACTTC; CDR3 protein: CASSRLAGEFPYEQYF
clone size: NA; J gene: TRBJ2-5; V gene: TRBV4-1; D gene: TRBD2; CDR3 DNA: TGCGCCAGCAGCCAGCGGGGACTAGCGGGAGAAGAGACCCAGTACTTC; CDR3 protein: CASSQRGLAGEETQYF
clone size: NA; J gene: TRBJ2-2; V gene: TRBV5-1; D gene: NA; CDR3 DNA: TGCGCCAGCAGCTTGGCACAGGGGGAGCTGTTTTTT; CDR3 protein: CASSLAQGELFF
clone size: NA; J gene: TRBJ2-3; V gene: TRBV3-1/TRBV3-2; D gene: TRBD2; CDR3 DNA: TGTGCCAGCAGCCTAAGACCGGTAGCGGGGGGCGATACGCAGTATTTT; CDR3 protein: CASSLRPVAGGDTQYF
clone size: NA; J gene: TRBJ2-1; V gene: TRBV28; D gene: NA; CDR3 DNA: TGTGCCAGCAGTCCCGCAAGCGGTGGAAGGGATGAGCAGTTCTTC; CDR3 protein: CASSPASGGRDEQFF
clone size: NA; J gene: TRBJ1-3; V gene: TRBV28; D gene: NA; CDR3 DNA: TGTGCCAGCAGTTTACACGGAGATGGAAACACCATATATTTT; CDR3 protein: CASSLHGDGNTIYF
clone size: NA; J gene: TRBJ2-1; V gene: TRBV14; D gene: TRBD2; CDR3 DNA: TGTGCCAGCAGCCAAGATCAACTAGCGGTATTGAGCTCCTACAATGAGCAGTTCTTC; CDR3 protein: CASSQDQLAVLSSYNEQFF
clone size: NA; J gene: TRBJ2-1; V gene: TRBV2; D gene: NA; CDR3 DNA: TGTGCCAGCCAAGAATTGGGTGAGCAGTTCTTC; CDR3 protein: CASQELGEQFF
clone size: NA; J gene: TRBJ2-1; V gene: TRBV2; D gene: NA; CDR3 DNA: TGTGCCAGCAGGTCTGAAGGTTTTGAGTTCTTC; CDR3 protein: CASRSEGFEFF
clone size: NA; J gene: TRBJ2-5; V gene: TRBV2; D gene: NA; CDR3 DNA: TGTGCCAGCAGCCCCCAGGGAGTCGTAGAGACCCAGTACTTC; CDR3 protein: CASSPQGVVETQYF
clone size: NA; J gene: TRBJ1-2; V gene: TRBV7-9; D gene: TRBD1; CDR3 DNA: TGTGCCAGCAGCCAGGACAGGGGGCCTAACTATGGCTACACCTTC; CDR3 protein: CASSQDRGPNYGYTF
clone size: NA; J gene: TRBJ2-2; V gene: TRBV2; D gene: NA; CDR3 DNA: TGTGCCAGCAAGGTGGCAGGGGTCAACACCGGGGAGCTGTTTTTT; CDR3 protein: CASKVAGVNTGELFF
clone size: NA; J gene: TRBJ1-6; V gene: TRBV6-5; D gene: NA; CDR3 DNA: TGTGCCAGCAGCCTCCGGGAAGGGACACCCCTCCACTTT; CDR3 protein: CASSLREGTPLHF
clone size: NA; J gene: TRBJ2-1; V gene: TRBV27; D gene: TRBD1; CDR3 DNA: TGTGCCAGCAGTTTGTGGACAGGGCTCGACAATGAGCAGTTCTTC; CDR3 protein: CASSLWTGLDNEQFF
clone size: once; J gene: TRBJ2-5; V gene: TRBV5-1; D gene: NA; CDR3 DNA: TGCGCCAGCAGCCCCGGGTGGCAGCGCCAAGAGACCCAGTACTTC; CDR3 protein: CASSPGWQRQETQYF
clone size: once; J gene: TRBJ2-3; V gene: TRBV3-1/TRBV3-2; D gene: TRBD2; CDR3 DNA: TGTGCCAGCAGCGCCCGGACTAGCGGCCGATCCACAGATACGCAGTATTTT; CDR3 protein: CASSARTSGRSTDTQYF
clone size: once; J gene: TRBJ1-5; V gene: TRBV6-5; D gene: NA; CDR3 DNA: TGTGCCAGCATTTGGACTTCGGACCGTAATCAGCCCCAGCATTTT; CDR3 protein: CASIWTSDRNQPQHF
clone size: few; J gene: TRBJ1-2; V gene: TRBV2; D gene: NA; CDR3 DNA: TGTGCCAGCCCGGCCGAAGGGTTACATGGCTACACCTTC; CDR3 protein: CASPAEGLHGYTF
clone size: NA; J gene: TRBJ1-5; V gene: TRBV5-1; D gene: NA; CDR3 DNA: TGCGCCAGCAGCTCAAGGGTGGGTCAGCCCCAGCATTTT; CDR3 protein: CASSSRVGQPQHF
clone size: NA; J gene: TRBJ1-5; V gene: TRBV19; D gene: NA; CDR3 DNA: TGTGCCAGTAGTTACTTCGATAGCAATCAGCCCCAGCATTTT; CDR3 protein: CASSYFDSNQPQHF
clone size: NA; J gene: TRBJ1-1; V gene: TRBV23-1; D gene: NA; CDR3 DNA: TGCGCCAGCAGTGATGTACAGAAACACACTGAAGCTTTCTTT; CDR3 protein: CASSDVQKHTEAFF
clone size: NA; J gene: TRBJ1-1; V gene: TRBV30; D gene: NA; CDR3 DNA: TGTGCCTGGAGTGGTCCGGTAGGGACTGAAGCTTTCTTT; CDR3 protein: CAWSGPVGTEAFF